The 11 T cell receptor beta chains listed next were all sequenced from one sample in a study of blood T cell repertoires in COVID-19. Assay used: immunoSEQ multiplex PCR; TCRdb lists only in-frame clones, some missing. The sample has 140,000 to 150,000 clones, around 81% seen once. The source material was PBMCs or T cells enriched from blood (not recorded which). The receptor set was obtained from a woman in her 40s who had recovered from COVID-19.

A single count supports this clone. The V call is TRBV4-1, the J call TRBJ2-1; a weak D match, TRBD2 (6 bases). Looked up from germline, CDR1 is MGHRA and CDR2 is YSYEKL. The CDR3 runs 14 residues. Trimming pared 4 bases from V and 6 bases from J, leaving 13 bases between. The DNA of the CDR3 is TGCGCCAGCAGCCGGGGGGTCCCACCCAATGAGCAGTTCTTC. This translates into CASSRGVPPNEQFF.

The chain uses TRBV15 and TRBJ1-1, with D uncertain. Germline-derived CDR1 and CDR2 are LNHNV and YYDKDF (reference sequence). There are 15 residues in the CDR3. Trimming cost V 0 bases and J 1 base, with 9 bases left between them. CDR3 sequence: CATSRDLSGNTEAFF. The CDR3 DNA reads as TGTGCCACCAGCAGAGATTTATCGGGGAACACTGAAGCTTTCTTT.

The CDR3 region is CASSDPGGMGDTEAFF. The CDR3 DNA reads as TGTGCCAGCAGTGACCCAGGGGGGATGGGAGACACTGAAGCTTTCTTT. The chain joins TRBV6-1 to TRBJ1-1, with TRBD1 matching over 7 bases. V shed 3 bases and J 3 bases; nucleotides not matched to a gene: 10. Germline lookup yields CDR1 MNHNS and CDR2 SASEGT. CDR3 length: 16 amino acids.

The table lists this clone with a few counts. The same CDR3 also results from other DNA sequences found in this sample. The chain combines TRBV6-6 with TRBJ2-7; tentative D call: TRBD2 (6 bases). V lost 6 bases, J lost 7 bases, and 13 bases lay in between. The V gene's germline CDR1 is MNHNY and CDR2 SVGAGI (reference sequence). The CDR3 consists of 12 residues. CDR3 region: CASRLGLAEQYF. The DNA for the CDR3 is TGTGCCAGCAGACTGGGACTCGCGGAGCAGTACTTC.

This sequence joins TRBV11-2 and TRBJ1-5; perhaps TRBD1 as D (6 bases). This CDR3 has 14 amino acids. Trimming removed 1 base from V and 6 bases from J, with 10 bases in between. Germline lookup yields CDR1 SGHAT and CDR2 FQNNGV. This chain's CDR3 is CASSLGGGGQPQHF. CDR3 bases: TGTGCCAGCAGCTTAGGTGGGGGCGGTCAGCCCCAGCATTTT.

The CDR3 DNA reads as TGTGCCATCAGTTGGACAGGGAGCATGATTTCTGGAAACACCATATATTTT. As protein: CAISWTGSMISGNTIYF. The V and J genes are TRBV10-3 and TRBJ1-3, with TRBD1 identical over 8 bases. The CDR3 sequence is 17 residues long. V trimming: 5 bases; J trimming: 1 base; junction bases outside the gene matches: 10. Germline values: CDR1 ENHRY, CDR2 SYGVKD.

This chain uses TRBV6-5 with TRBJ1-1; 9 bases are a match to TRBD1. J gave up 7 bases and V 6 bases, and 12 bases lay outside the gene matches. Germline V CDR1 and CDR2: MNHEY, SVGAGI. The CDR3 contains 15 residues. The CDR3 DNA reads as TGTGCCAGCAGCCGACGACCGGGACAGGGCTATGAAGCTTTCTTT. Protein sequence: CASSRRPGQGYEAFF.

V and J are TRBV3-1 (or the pseudogene TRBV3-2) and TRBJ1-4; D is unclear. V was clipped by 4 bases and J by 5 bases, with 11 bases between them. The CDR3 extends over 14 amino acids. Germline assignment: CDR1 LGHDT and CDR2 YNNKEL (reference sequence). CDR3: CASSLRGENEKLFF. The CDR3 coding sequence is TGTGCCAGCAGCCTCCGTGGGGAGAATGAAAAACTGTTTTTT.

This sequence joins TRBV5-1 and TRBJ2-5; TRBD1 aligns across 8 bases. Trimming cost V 4 bases and J 2 bases; bases outside gene matches: 13. The CDR3 spans 17 residues. CDR1 is SGHRS and CDR2 is YFSETQ in the germline V gene. CDR3 nucleotide sequence: TGCGCCAGCAGCCGATATGGACAGGGAATGGGTCAAGAGACCCAGTACTTC. Protein sequence: CASSRYGQGMGQETQYF.

The CDR3 region is CASSPPGAGGQPQHF. The CDR3 bases are TGCGCCAGCAGCCCCCCCGGTGCAGGGGGCCAGCCCCAGCATTTT. This sequence joins TRBV4-1 and TRBJ1-5, with 8 bases aligning to TRBD1. CDR1 MGHRA and CDR2 YSYEKL come from the germline V gene. The CDR3 length is 15 residues. V shed 4 bases, J shed 7 bases, and the junction held 9 bases outside the gene matches.

CDR3 coding DNA: TGTGCCATCAGTCCCGACTTGGGTACGCAGTATTTT. Amino acids: CAISPDLGTQYF. The chain couples TRBV10-3 to TRBJ2-3; no definite D call. V was shortened by 5 bases and J by 8 bases, with 11 bases between the two germline ends. Germline V CDR1 and CDR2: ENHRY, SYGVKD. The CDR3 is made up of 12 amino acids.